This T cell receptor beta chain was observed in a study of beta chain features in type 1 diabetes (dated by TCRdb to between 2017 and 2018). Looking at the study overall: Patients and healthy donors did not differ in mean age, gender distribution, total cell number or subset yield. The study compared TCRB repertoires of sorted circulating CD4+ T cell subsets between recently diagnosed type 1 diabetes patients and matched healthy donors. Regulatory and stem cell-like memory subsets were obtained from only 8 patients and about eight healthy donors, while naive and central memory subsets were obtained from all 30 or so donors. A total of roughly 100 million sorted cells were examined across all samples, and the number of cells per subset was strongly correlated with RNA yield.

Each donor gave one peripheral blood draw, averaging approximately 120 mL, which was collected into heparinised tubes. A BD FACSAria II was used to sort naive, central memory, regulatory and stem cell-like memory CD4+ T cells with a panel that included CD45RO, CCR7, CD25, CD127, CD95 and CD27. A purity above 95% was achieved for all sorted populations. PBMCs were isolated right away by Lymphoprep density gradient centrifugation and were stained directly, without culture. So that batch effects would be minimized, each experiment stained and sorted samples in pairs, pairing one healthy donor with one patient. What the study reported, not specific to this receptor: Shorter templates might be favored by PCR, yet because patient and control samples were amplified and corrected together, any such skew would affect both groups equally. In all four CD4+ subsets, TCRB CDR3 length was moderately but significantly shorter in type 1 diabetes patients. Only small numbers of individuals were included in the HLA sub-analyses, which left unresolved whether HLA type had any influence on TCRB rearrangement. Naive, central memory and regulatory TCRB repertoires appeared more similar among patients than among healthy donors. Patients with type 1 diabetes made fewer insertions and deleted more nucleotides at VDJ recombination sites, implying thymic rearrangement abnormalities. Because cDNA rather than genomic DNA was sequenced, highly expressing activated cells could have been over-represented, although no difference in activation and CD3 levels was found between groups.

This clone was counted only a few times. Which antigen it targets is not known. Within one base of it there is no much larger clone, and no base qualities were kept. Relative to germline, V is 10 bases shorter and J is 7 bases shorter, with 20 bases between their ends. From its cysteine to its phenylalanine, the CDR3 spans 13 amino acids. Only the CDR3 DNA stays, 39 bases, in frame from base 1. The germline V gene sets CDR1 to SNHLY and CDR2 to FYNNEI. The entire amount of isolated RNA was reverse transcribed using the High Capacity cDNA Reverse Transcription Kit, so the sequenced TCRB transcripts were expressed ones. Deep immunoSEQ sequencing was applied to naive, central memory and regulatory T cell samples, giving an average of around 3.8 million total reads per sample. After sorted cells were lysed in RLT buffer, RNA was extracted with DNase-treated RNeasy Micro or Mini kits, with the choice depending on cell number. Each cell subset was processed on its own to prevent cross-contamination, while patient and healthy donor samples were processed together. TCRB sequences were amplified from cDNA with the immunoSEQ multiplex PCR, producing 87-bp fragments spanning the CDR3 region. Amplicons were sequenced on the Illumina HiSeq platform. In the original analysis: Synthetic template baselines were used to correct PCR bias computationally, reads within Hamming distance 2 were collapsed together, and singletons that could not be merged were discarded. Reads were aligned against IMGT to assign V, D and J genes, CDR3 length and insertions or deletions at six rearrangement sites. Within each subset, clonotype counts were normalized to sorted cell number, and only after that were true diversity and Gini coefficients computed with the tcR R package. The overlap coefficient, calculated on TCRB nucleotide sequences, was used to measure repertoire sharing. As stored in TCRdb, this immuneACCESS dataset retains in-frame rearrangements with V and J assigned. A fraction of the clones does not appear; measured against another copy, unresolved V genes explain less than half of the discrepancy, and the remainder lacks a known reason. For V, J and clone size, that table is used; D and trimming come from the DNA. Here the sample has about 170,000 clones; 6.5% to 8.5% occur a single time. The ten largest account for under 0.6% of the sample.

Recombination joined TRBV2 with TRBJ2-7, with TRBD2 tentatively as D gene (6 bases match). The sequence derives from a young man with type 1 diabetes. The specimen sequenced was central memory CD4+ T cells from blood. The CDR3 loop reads CATQKEGLIEQYF. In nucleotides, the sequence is TGTGCCACACAAAAGGAGGGGCTAATTGAGCAGTACTTC.